Listed below are T cell receptor beta chains from one sample, sequenced in a study of response to subunit inactivated influenza vaccine. TCRdb analysed the RT-PCR reads with MiXCR anew, one entry per CDR3 protein. The sample lists roughly 760,000 distinct CDR3 sequences, 20% to 25% occurring once. This sample comprised PBMCs from blood, obtained 5 days after vaccination. Every receptor here comes from a man in his fifties who received an inactivated influenza vaccine. The CDR3 runs from the conserved cysteine through the conserved F or W. Fields, in order: clone size, D gene, V gene, J gene, CDR3 DNA, CDR3 protein. D genes are given only for firm matches. The size field is filled for only some rows; it gives once, few, many or a size class.

>-|TRBD1|TRBV20-1|TRBJ1-1
TGCAGTGCTAGAGATACGACAGGGGCCACTGAAGCTTTCTTT
CSARDTTGATEAFF
>few|TRBD2|TRBV24-1|TRBJ2-1
TGTGCCACCAGTGATTCCCCGAAGGCTAGCGGGAAGACCTACAATGAGCAGTTCTTC
CATSDSPKASGKTYNEQFF
>-|-|TRBV10-3|TRBJ2-1
TGTGCCGCCCTTAAGCGGAGCTCCTACAATGAGCAGTTCTTC
CAALKRSSYNEQFF
>few|TRBD1|TRBV29-1|TRBJ1-1
TGCAGCGTTGAATTGGACAGGGCGAACACTGAAGCTTTCTTT
CSVELDRANTEAFF
>-|TRBD2|TRBV3-1|TRBJ2-2
TGTGCCAGCAGCCAATGGAGCGGGGTCCCCACCGGGGAGCTGTTTTTT
CASSQWSGVPTGELFF
>-|-|TRBV15|TRBJ2-5
TGTGCCACCAGCAGAGATTTCAAGGATGGAACCCAGTACTTC
CATSRDFKDGTQYF
>-|TRBD2|TRBV4-3|TRBJ2-5
TGCGCCAGCAGCCGAACATATACTAGCGGGGGAGAGACCCAGTACTTC
CASSRTYTSGGETQYF
>few|-|TRBV11-2|TRBJ2-5
TGTGCCAGCAGCCATTTGCGTCAAGAGACCCAGTACTTC
CASSHLRQETQYF
>-|-|TRBV12-3/TRBV12-4|TRBJ1-1
TGTGCCAGCAGTTTACAAATTGTTGGTACTGAAGCTTTCTTT
CASSLQIVGTEAFF
>few|-|TRBV12-3/TRBV12-4|TRBJ1-3
TGTGCCAGCGCCCCCGGCTCTGGAAACACCATATATTTT
CASAPGSGNTIYF
>many|TRBD2|TRBV30|TRBJ2-3
TGTGCCTGGAGTGGGGTAGCGGGAGCCGATACGCAGTATTTT
CAWSGVAGADTQYF
>-|TRBD1|TRBV11-1|TRBJ2-6
TGTGCCAGCAGCACGGGACAGACTACGAGATTTCGGCCTGGGGCCAACGTCCTGACTTTC
CASSTGQTTRFRPGANVLTF
>-|-|TRBV20-1|TRBJ1-2
TGCAGTGCCGGGGACGGCAACTATGGCTACACCTTC
CSAGDGNYGYTF
>-|-|TRBV20-1|TRBJ2-3
TGCAGTGCTAGAGCGAGCACAGATACGCAGTATTTT
CSARASTDTQYF
>-|TRBD1|TRBV14|TRBJ2-7
TGTGCCAGCAGCCGCCAGGACAGGTCCTACGAGCAGTACTTC
CASSRQDRSYEQYF
>-|-|TRBV24-1|TRBJ2-3
TGTGCCACCAAGCCAACGGGGGCCCTCACAGATACGCAGTATTTT
CATKPTGALTDTQYF
>-|-|TRBV29-1|TRBJ2-3
TGCAGCGTACTTTACACAGATACGCAGTATTTT
CSVLYTDTQYF
>many|-|TRBV29-1|TRBJ1-2
TGCAGCGTTACGGGGGCGGATGGCTACACCTTC
CSVTGADGYTF
>many|-|TRBV12-3/TRBV12-4|TRBJ1-1
TGTGCCAGCAGTTTCAAGAGCCGGACTGAAGCTTTCTTT
CASSFKSRTEAFF
>-|TRBD1|TRBV2|TRBJ2-2
TGTGCCAGCAGGGACAGGAGGAACACCGGGGAGCTGTTTTTT
CASRDRRNTGELFF
>-|-|TRBV9|TRBJ2-5
TGTGCCAGCAGCGTACGGGCGGACACAATAGGGGAGACCCAGTACTTC
CASSVRADTIGETQYF
>few|-|TRBV28|TRBJ2-7
TGTGCCAGCAGTTTAGGCGGGACAGCTGTGTACTTC
CASSLGGTAVYF
>many|-|TRBV12-3/TRBV12-4|TRBJ1-5
TGTGCCAGCAGTTTAGAGCGGGGGCAGCCCCAGCATTTT
CASSLERGQPQHF
>-|TRBD1|TRBV10-1|TRBJ2-5
TGCGCCAGTGGACAGGGGACCCAAGAGACCCAGTACTTC
CASGQGTQETQYF
>few|-|TRBV29-1|TRBJ2-2
TGCAGCGTTGAAGATCGGGCCAGGGGGAACACCGGGGAGCTGTTTTTT
CSVEDRARGNTGELFF
>many|TRBD1|TRBV29-1|TRBJ1-3
TGCAGCGTTGACGAGGGGGCGAAAGGAAACACCATATATTTT
CSVDEGAKGNTIYF
>few|-|TRBV20-1|TRBJ2-3
TGCAGTGCACGGACGGTTAGCACAGATACGCAGTATTTT
CSARTVSTDTQYF
>few|TRBD2|TRBV4-3|TRBJ2-3
TGCGCCAGCAGCCAAGACCTAGCGGGGGGGCGGGATACGCAGTATTTT
CASSQDLAGGRDTQYF
>-|TRBD2|TRBV20-1|TRBJ2-5
TGCAGTGCTAGCGGGACTACACAGGAGACCCAGTACTTC
CSASGTTQETQYF
>-|TRBD2|TRBV20-1|TRBJ2-5
TGCAGTGCTAGAAGCCTGACTAGCGGGGGACTCCAAGAGACCCAGTACTTC
CSARSLTSGGLQETQYF
>few|TRBD2|TRBV5-1|TRBJ2-1
TGCGCCAGCAGCGGGGGAGGGCAGACCTACAATGAGCAGTTCTTC
CASSGGGQTYNEQFF
>-|-|TRBV9|TRBJ1-1
TGTGCCAGCAGCGTAGGAATCAGGGACTACACTGAAGCTTTCTTT
CASSVGIRDYTEAFF
>-|-|TRBV6-2/TRBV6-3|TRBJ2-1
TGTGCCAGCAGGTCCCGCGGGGGCCAATCCTACAATGAGCAGTTCTTC
CASRSRGGQSYNEQFF
>-|-|TRBV29-1|TRBJ1-2
TGCAGCGTTGAACGCGGGCTGAACTATGGCTACACCTTC
CSVERGLNYGYTF
>few|-|TRBV15|TRBJ2-7
TGTGCCACCAGCAGAGATCAGGGCTCCTACGAGCAGTACTTC
CATSRDQGSYEQYF
>-|-|TRBV7-2|TRBJ2-7
TGTGCCAGCAGCCTGACCGGGCCCGTCTACGAGCAGTACTTC
CASSLTGPVYEQYF
>few|-|TRBV7-9|TRBJ2-4
TGTGCCAGCAGCCCGCTATCTGGGGCAGGGGAGTACTTC
CASSPLSGAGEYF
>-|-|TRBV6-2/TRBV6-3|TRBJ2-2
TGTGCCAGCAGTTACCCTTCTAGGGGGGGCATAGGAACCGGGGAGCTGTTTTTT
CASSYPSRGGIGTGELFF
>-|-|TRBV12-3/TRBV12-4|TRBJ2-3
TGTGCCAGCAGTCGGCTTAGCTCGTGGGGCGTGAATACGCAGTATTTT
CASSRLSSWGVNTQYF
>few|-|TRBV2|TRBJ1-1
TGTGCCAGCAGCGCCATCTTGAACACTGAAGCTTTCTTT
CASSAILNTEAFF
>few|-|TRBV20-1|TRBJ2-5
TGCAGTGCTAGAGAAGACAGGCACGTCTTGGAGACCCAGTACTTC
CSAREDRHVLETQYF
>-|-|TRBV6-5|TRBJ2-6
TGTGCCAGCAGTTCAGGGGTTGGGGCCAACGTCCTGACTTTC
CASSSGVGANVLTF